Listed below are T cell receptor beta chains from one sample, sequenced in a study of beta chain features in type 1 diabetes. TCRdb's table, derived via immunoSEQ multiplex PCR, lists solely in-frame clones and lacks some. The table shows hundreds of thousands of clones, with roughly a sixth occurring only once. Sequencing was carried out using naive CD4+ T cells from blood. These receptors all stem from a man aged 18 to 29 in good health. Each CDR3 is given with its conserved first and last residue. Fields, in order: V gene, clone size, D gene, J gene, CDR3 DNA, CDR3 protein. D genes are given only for firm matches. The size entry is marked missing in some rows and otherwise reads once, few, many or a size class.

v_call: TRBV6-6; clone_size: -; d_call: -; j_call: TRBJ2-3; cdr3_nt: TGTGCCAGCAACCCAGCGGAGACCACAGATACGCAGTATTTT; cdr3_aa: CASNPAETTDTQYF
v_call: TRBV28; clone_size: few; d_call: TRBD1; j_call: TRBJ2-7; cdr3_nt: TGTGCCAGCAGCCCGCCCGGACAGGGGACCTACGAGCAGTACTTC; cdr3_aa: CASSPPGQGTYEQYF
v_call: TRBV21-1; clone_size: few; d_call: -; j_call: TRBJ2-1; cdr3_nt: TGTGCCAGCAGCCCCTCCTCCTTAAGGGACAGGGCCTACAATGAGCAGTTCTTC; cdr3_aa: CASSPSSLRDRAYNEQFF
v_call: TRBV5-1; clone_size: few; d_call: -; j_call: TRBJ2-3; cdr3_nt: TGCGCCAGCAGCTTGGGGTCCAGGGCTAGCACAGATACGCAGTATTTT; cdr3_aa: CASSLGSRASTDTQYF
v_call: TRBV5-1; clone_size: -; d_call: -; j_call: TRBJ2-7; cdr3_nt: TGCGCCAGCAGCTCACACGCGGGACAGCCCTACGAGCAGTACTTC; cdr3_aa: CASSSHAGQPYEQYF
v_call: TRBV30; clone_size: few; d_call: -; j_call: TRBJ1-6; cdr3_nt: TGTGCCTGGAGTGTTCAGGGCCTTGGGATTTCACCCCTCCACTTT; cdr3_aa: CAWSVQGLGISPLHF
v_call: TRBV9; clone_size: -; d_call: -; j_call: TRBJ2-5; cdr3_nt: TGTGCCAGCAGCGCAGGGAGGAAGGTTCAAGAGACCCAGTACTTC; cdr3_aa: CASSAGRKVQETQYF
v_call: TRBV5-1; clone_size: few; d_call: TRBD1; j_call: TRBJ2-7; cdr3_nt: TGCGCCAGCAGCTTGTCGACAGGGGGTAGGAACGAGCAGTACTTC; cdr3_aa: CASSLSTGGRNEQYF
v_call: TRBV18; clone_size: many; d_call: -; j_call: TRBJ2-1; cdr3_nt: TGTGCCAGCTCACCGGGAGCCGGGGAGTACAATGAGCAGTTCTTC; cdr3_aa: CASSPGAGEYNEQFF
v_call: TRBV4-1; clone_size: -; d_call: TRBD2; j_call: TRBJ2-6; cdr3_nt: TGCGCCAGCAGCCCACCCCTAGCGGGAGGCTCTGGGGCCAACGTCCTGACTTTC; cdr3_aa: CASSPPLAGGSGANVLTF
v_call: TRBV18; clone_size: -; d_call: -; j_call: TRBJ1-1; cdr3_nt: TGTGCCAGCTCACCCGCACGGAGCACTGAAGCTTTCTTT; cdr3_aa: CASSPARSTEAFF
v_call: TRBV12-5; clone_size: -; d_call: -; j_call: TRBJ1-5; cdr3_nt: TGTGCTAGTGGTTTGAACTCAGGGGACGGCAATCAGCCCCAGCATTTT; cdr3_aa: CASGLNSGDGNQPQHF
v_call: TRBV7-8; clone_size: few; d_call: -; j_call: TRBJ2-5; cdr3_nt: TGTGCCAGCAGCTTACCGGGCGTCCTCCGCGAGACCCAGTACTTC; cdr3_aa: CASSLPGVLRETQYF
v_call: TRBV27; clone_size: -; d_call: -; j_call: TRBJ1-1; cdr3_nt: TGTGCCAGCAGTTTCAACAGGGCGAACACTGAAGCTTTCTTT; cdr3_aa: CASSFNRANTEAFF
v_call: TRBV5-1; clone_size: few; d_call: -; j_call: TRBJ2-3; cdr3_nt: TGCGCCAGCAGCCCCAGTGCGAGCACAGATACGCAGTATTTT; cdr3_aa: CASSPSASTDTQYF
v_call: TRBV7-2; clone_size: once; d_call: -; j_call: TRBJ1-1; cdr3_nt: TGTGCCAGCAGTGCGACAGGTGGGGCCACTGAAGCTTTCTTT; cdr3_aa: CASSATGGATEAFF
v_call: TRBV7-3; clone_size: -; d_call: -; j_call: TRBJ2-1; cdr3_nt: TGTGCCAGCAGACCCACCCCTAGGGGTGCGGGTGAGCAGTTCTTC; cdr3_aa: CASRPTPRGAGEQFF
v_call: TRBV9; clone_size: few; d_call: -; j_call: TRBJ1-1; cdr3_nt: TGTGCCAGCAGCCCACAGGGATCGAACACTGAAGCTTTCTTT; cdr3_aa: CASSPQGSNTEAFF
v_call: TRBV5-4; clone_size: few; d_call: -; j_call: TRBJ1-4; cdr3_nt: TGTGCCAGCAGCTTCGGGGGATACCGAGGCGAAAAACTGTTTTTT; cdr3_aa: CASSFGGYRGEKLFF
v_call: TRBV7-9; clone_size: -; d_call: -; j_call: TRBJ2-7; cdr3_nt: TGTGCCAGCAGCTTAGGACAACTTAGCTCCTACGAGCAGTACTTC; cdr3_aa: CASSLGQLSSYEQYF
v_call: TRBV15; clone_size: few; d_call: -; j_call: TRBJ2-7; cdr3_nt: TGTGCCACCAGCAGCTCCCCGCCGGGGAGCTCCTACGAGCAGTACTTC; cdr3_aa: CATSSSPPGSSYEQYF
v_call: TRBV10-3; clone_size: -; d_call: TRBD2; j_call: TRBJ2-5; cdr3_nt: TGTGCCATCAGCTTAGGACTAGCGGGGGGTCGTGAGACCCAGTACTTC; cdr3_aa: CAISLGLAGGRETQYF
v_call: TRBV27; clone_size: few; d_call: -; j_call: TRBJ2-3; cdr3_nt: TGTGCCAGCAGTTCACAGACAGATACGCAGTATTTT; cdr3_aa: CASSSQTDTQYF
v_call: TRBV11-2; clone_size: -; d_call: -; j_call: TRBJ2-1; cdr3_nt: TGTGCCAGCAGCGGAGACACGATAAATGAGCAGTTCTTC; cdr3_aa: CASSGDTINEQFF
v_call: TRBV4-3; clone_size: many; d_call: -; j_call: TRBJ2-3; cdr3_nt: TGCGCCAGCAGCTTCGAGGCCACAGATACGCAGTATTTT; cdr3_aa: CASSFEATDTQYF
v_call: TRBV9; clone_size: -; d_call: TRBD2; j_call: TRBJ2-5; cdr3_nt: TGTGCCAGCAGCGTTGAGCGGGGGACACAAGAGACCCAGTACTTC; cdr3_aa: CASSVERGTQETQYF
v_call: TRBV18; clone_size: few; d_call: -; j_call: TRBJ2-4; cdr3_nt: TGTGCCAGCTCACCACCGAATAGCGCTATAGCCAAAAACATTCAGTACTTC; cdr3_aa: CASSPPNSAIAKNIQYF
v_call: TRBV7-9; clone_size: -; d_call: -; j_call: TRBJ1-1; cdr3_nt: TGTGCCAGCAGCTTAAACCCGGACAGCCAGGCAGCTTTCTTT; cdr3_aa: CASSLNPDSQAAFF
v_call: TRBV7-2; clone_size: few; d_call: -; j_call: TRBJ2-3; cdr3_nt: TGTGCCAGCAGCCCGCAGAGACGGTCAACAGATACGCAGTATTTT; cdr3_aa: CASSPQRRSTDTQYF
v_call: TRBV4-3; clone_size: few; d_call: -; j_call: TRBJ1-1; cdr3_nt: TGCGCCAGCAGCCAAGAAAGGGGCGTAGCTTTCTTT; cdr3_aa: CASSQERGVAFF
v_call: TRBV6-5; clone_size: few; d_call: -; j_call: TRBJ1-1; cdr3_nt: TGTGCCAGCAGGGGATGGACTGAAGCTTTCTTT; cdr3_aa: CASRGWTEAFF
v_call: TRBV7-2; clone_size: -; d_call: TRBD1; j_call: TRBJ1-4; cdr3_nt: TGTGCCAGCAGCCGCTCCGGGACAGGGAGTGAAAAACTGTTTTTT; cdr3_aa: CASSRSGTGSEKLFF
v_call: TRBV14; clone_size: many; d_call: -; j_call: TRBJ1-6; cdr3_nt: TGTGCCAGCAGCCAGACAGGAGGGTCTTCACCCCTCCACTTT; cdr3_aa: CASSQTGGSSPLHF
v_call: TRBV28; clone_size: few; d_call: -; j_call: TRBJ1-6; cdr3_nt: TGTGCCAGCAGTACAGGGTCCCTAAATTCACCCCTCCACTTT; cdr3_aa: CASSTGSLNSPLHF
v_call: TRBV7-7; clone_size: few; d_call: -; j_call: TRBJ2-5; cdr3_nt: TGTGCTAGCAGCTTAGCGGCGGGGCGAGGGGAGACCCAGTACTTC; cdr3_aa: CASSLAAGRGETQYF
v_call: TRBV19; clone_size: -; d_call: -; j_call: TRBJ2-3; cdr3_nt: TGTGCCAGTAGTATTGGAGGTAGCACAGATACGCAGTATTTT; cdr3_aa: CASSIGGSTDTQYF
v_call: TRBV18; clone_size: -; d_call: -; j_call: TRBJ2-4; cdr3_nt: TGTGCCAGCTCACCACAGAATGTGATAGCCAAAAACATTCAGTACTTC; cdr3_aa: CASSPQNVIAKNIQYF
v_call: TRBV5-4; clone_size: -; d_call: TRBD2; j_call: TRBJ2-2; cdr3_nt: TGTGCCAGCAGCTTGGCTAGCGGGAGTCGGACCGGGGAGCTGTTTTTT; cdr3_aa: CASSLASGSRTGELFF
v_call: TRBV10-3; clone_size: few; d_call: -; j_call: TRBJ2-5; cdr3_nt: TGTGCCACCAGGGGATCACAAGAGACCCAGTACTTC; cdr3_aa: CATRGSQETQYF
v_call: TRBV28; clone_size: few; d_call: -; j_call: TRBJ1-1; cdr3_nt: TGTGCCAGCAGCGGATACATGAACACTGAAGCTTTCTTT; cdr3_aa: CASSGYMNTEAFF
v_call: TRBV10-3; clone_size: -; d_call: -; j_call: TRBJ2-7; cdr3_nt: TGTGCCATCAGTGACAGCGGGTACGAGCAGTACTTC; cdr3_aa: CAISDSGYEQYF
v_call: TRBV2; clone_size: -; d_call: -; j_call: TRBJ1-5; cdr3_nt: TGTGCCAGCAGTGAGAGGGGCAGGTACTCCTCCTCCGGTCAGCCCCAGCATTTT; cdr3_aa: CASSERGRYSSSGQPQHF
v_call: TRBV27; clone_size: -; d_call: TRBD2; j_call: TRBJ2-1; cdr3_nt: TGTGCCAGCAGTTCATACGGGGGGGCATACAATGAGCAGTTCTTC; cdr3_aa: CASSSYGGAYNEQFF
v_call: TRBV5-4; clone_size: -; d_call: -; j_call: TRBJ2-4; cdr3_nt: TGTGCCAGCAGCTTCCAGCGGCAGACGAACATTCAGTACTTC; cdr3_aa: CASSFQRQTNIQYF
v_call: TRBV29-1; clone_size: -; d_call: -; j_call: TRBJ2-2; cdr3_nt: TGCAGCGTTGAGCAGGGGCCTAGAACCGGGGAGCTGTTTTTT; cdr3_aa: CSVEQGPRTGELFF
v_call: TRBV9; clone_size: few; d_call: -; j_call: TRBJ1-2; cdr3_nt: TGTGCCAGCAGCCCCCCTGGGGGAAGGGGCTACACCTTC; cdr3_aa: CASSPPGGRGYTF
v_call: TRBV5-4; clone_size: -; d_call: -; j_call: TRBJ1-2; cdr3_nt: TGTGCCAGCAGCTCCGAGACGCAATCGTATGGCTACACCTTC; cdr3_aa: CASSSETQSYGYTF
v_call: TRBV7-3; clone_size: -; d_call: -; j_call: TRBJ2-3; cdr3_nt: TGTGCCAGCAGCGCACCAAGCACAGATACGCAGTATTTT; cdr3_aa: CASSAPSTDTQYF
v_call: TRBV5-4; clone_size: -; d_call: TRBD1; j_call: TRBJ2-5; cdr3_nt: TGTGCCAGCAGCGGGGACAGGTCACGCCAAGAGACCCAGTACTTC; cdr3_aa: CASSGDRSRQETQYF
v_call: TRBV7-9; clone_size: -; d_call: TRBD1; j_call: TRBJ2-4; cdr3_nt: TGTGCCAGCAGCTTATCAGTCAGGGGGAAAAACATTCAGTACTTC; cdr3_aa: CASSLSVRGKNIQYF
v_call: TRBV19; clone_size: few; d_call: -; j_call: TRBJ1-2; cdr3_nt: TGTGCCAGTAGACCGTCACAGGGATCCTACACCTTC; cdr3_aa: CASRPSQGSYTF
v_call: TRBV28; clone_size: -; d_call: -; j_call: TRBJ2-6; cdr3_nt: TGTGCCATCGGGACACCCCCCGGGGCCAACGTCCTGACTTTC; cdr3_aa: CAIGTPPGANVLTF
v_call: TRBV20-1; clone_size: few; d_call: -; j_call: TRBJ2-7; cdr3_nt: TGCAGTCCGGAGCGGTCCTACGAGCAGTACTTC; cdr3_aa: CSPERSYEQYF
v_call: TRBV12-5; clone_size: -; d_call: -; j_call: TRBJ1-5; cdr3_nt: TGTGCTAGTGCTCAAAACATAGGGGGGCCTCAGCCCCAGCATTTT; cdr3_aa: CASAQNIGGPQPQHF
v_call: TRBV6-1; clone_size: few; d_call: TRBD1; j_call: TRBJ2-7; cdr3_nt: TGTGCCAGCAGCCGGGACAGGGTTTCCTACGAGCAGTACTTC; cdr3_aa: CASSRDRVSYEQYF
v_call: TRBV9; clone_size: -; d_call: TRBD2; j_call: TRBJ2-5; cdr3_nt: TGTGCCAGCAGCGTAGCAGTCGGGGGGACGCAAGAGACCCAGTACTTC; cdr3_aa: CASSVAVGGTQETQYF